This T cell receptor (beta chain) was retrieved from a study of long-term antiretroviral therapy in people with HIV. Study-level information: Collection of the earliest samples took place about a decade ahead of the 2015 immediate-ART recommendation.

Notes on the study in general: ART was followed by higher diversity that remained below transplant donor controls.

About this clone itself: What it recognizes is unknown.

The CDR3 length is 15 residues. Germline assignment: CDR1 MGHRA and CDR2 YSYEKL. V lost 4 bases and J lost 3; bases outside the gene matches: 8. immunoSEQ v3.0 was run at survey level. Produced via immunoSEQ multiplex PCR; TCRdb's table is partial and in-frame only. The sample lists 25,000 to 30,000 clones; just over 90% were seen once. The TCR was taken from a man aged 18 to 29 with HIV. Specimen: unsorted PBMCs, collected 3.1 years after starting antiretroviral therapy. J is TRBJ2-5 and V is TRBV4-1, with 7 nucleotides matching TRBD1. CDR3 sequence reads: CASSPPTGTEETQYF. DNA of the CDR3: TGCGCCAGCAGCCCCCCAACGGGGACAGAAGAGACCCAGTACTTC.